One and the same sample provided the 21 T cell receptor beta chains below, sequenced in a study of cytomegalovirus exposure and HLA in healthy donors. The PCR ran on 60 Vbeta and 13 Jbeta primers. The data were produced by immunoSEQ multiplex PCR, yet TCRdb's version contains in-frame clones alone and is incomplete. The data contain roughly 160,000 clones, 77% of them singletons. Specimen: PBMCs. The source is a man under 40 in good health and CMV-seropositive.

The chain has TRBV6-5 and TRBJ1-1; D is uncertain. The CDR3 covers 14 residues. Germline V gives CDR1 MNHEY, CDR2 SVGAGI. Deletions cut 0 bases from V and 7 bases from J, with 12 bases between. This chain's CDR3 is CASSYSASVGEAFF. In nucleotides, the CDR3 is TGTGCCAGCAGTTACTCAGCGTCCGTTGGTGAAGCTTTCTTT.

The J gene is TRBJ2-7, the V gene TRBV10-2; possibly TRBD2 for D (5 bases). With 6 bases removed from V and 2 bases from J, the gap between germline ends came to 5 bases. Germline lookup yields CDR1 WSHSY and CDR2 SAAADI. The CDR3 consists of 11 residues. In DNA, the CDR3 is TGCGCCAGCAGCGGGACCTACGAGCAGTACTTC. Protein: CASSGTYEQYF.

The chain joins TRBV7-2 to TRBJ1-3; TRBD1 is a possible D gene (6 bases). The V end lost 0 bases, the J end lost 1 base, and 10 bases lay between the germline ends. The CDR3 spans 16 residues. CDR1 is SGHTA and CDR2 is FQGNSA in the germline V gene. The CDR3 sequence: CASSLAGALSGNTIYF. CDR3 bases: TGTGCCAGCAGCTTAGCGGGGGCGTTGTCTGGAAACACCATATATTTT.

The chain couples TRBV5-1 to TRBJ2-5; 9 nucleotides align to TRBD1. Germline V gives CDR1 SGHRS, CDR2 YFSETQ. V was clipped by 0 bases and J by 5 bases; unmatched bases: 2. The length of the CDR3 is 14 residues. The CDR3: CASSLDRGHETQYF. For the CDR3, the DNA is TGCGCCAGCAGCTTGGACAGGGGGCATGAGACCCAGTACTTC.

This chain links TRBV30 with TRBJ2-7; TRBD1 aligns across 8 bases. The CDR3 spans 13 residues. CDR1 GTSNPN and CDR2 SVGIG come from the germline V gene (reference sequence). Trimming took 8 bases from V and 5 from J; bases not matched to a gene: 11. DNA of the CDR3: TGTGCCGGAAGTACAGGGGGTGTCCACGAGCAGTACTTC. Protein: CAGSTGGVHEQYF.

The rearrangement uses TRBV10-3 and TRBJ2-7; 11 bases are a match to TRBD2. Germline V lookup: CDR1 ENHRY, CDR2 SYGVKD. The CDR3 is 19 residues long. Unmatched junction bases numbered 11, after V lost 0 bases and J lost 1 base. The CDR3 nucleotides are TGTGCCATCAGTGAGTCACTTACTAGCGGGGGTTCCTCTTCCTACGAGCAGTACTTC. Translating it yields CAISESLTSGGSSSYEQYF.

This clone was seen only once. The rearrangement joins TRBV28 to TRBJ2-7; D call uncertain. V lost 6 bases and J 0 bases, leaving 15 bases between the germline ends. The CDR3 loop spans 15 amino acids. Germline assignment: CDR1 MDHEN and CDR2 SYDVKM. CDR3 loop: CASRKPTANSYEQYF. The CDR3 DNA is TGTGCCAGCAGGAAACCAACAGCCAACTCCTACGAGCAGTACTTC.

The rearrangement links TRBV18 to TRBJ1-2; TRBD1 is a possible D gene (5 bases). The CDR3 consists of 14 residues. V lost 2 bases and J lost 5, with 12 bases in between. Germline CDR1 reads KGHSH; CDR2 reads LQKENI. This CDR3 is CASSPNRPEYGYTF. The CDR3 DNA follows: TGTGCCAGCTCACCAAACAGGCCAGAGTATGGCTACACCTTC.

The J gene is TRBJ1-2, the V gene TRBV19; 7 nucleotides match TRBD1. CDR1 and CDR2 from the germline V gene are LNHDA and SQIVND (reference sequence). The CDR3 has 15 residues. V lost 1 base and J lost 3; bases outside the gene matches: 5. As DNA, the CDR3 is TGTGCCAGTAGTATAGCCCGGGACAGCTACTATGGCTACACCTTC. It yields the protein CASSIARDSYYGYTF. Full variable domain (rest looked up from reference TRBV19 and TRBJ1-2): DGGITQSPKYLFRKEGQNVTLSCEQNLNHDAMYWYRQDPGQGLRLIYYSQIVNDFQKGDIAEGYSVSREKKESFPLTVTSAQKNPTAFYLCASSIARDSYYGYTFGSGTRLTVV.

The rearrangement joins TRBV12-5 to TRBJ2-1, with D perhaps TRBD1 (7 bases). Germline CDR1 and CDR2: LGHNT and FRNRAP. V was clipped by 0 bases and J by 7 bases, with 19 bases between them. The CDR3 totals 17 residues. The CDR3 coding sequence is TGTGCTAGTGGTTTGGTCCTCGGAGGGACAGCTCCAAATGAGCAGTTCTTC. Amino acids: CASGLVLGGTAPNEQFF.

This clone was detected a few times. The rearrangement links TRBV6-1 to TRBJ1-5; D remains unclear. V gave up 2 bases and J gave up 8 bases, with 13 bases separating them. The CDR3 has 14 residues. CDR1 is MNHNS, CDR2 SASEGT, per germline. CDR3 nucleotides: TGTGCCAGCAGTGAATCGCCTTTAACGGAGCCCCAGCATTTT. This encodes CASSESPLTEPQHF.

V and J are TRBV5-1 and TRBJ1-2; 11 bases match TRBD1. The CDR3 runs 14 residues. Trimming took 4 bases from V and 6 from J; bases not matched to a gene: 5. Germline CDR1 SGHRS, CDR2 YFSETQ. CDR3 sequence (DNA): TGCGCCAGCAGCCGGACAGGGGGCCAGGATGGCTACACCTTC. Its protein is CASSRTGGQDGYTF.

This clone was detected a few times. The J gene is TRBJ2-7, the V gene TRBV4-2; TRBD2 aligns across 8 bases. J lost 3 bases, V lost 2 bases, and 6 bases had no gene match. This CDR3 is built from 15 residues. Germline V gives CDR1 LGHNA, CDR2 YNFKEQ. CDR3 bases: TGTGCCAGCAGCCAACCTCGGGAGGGGAGCTACGAGCAGTACTTC. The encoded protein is CASSQPREGSYEQYF.

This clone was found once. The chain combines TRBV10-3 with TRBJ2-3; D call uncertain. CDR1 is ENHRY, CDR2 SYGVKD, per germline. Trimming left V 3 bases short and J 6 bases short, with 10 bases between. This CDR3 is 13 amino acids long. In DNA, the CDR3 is TGTGCCATCAGTGAACGGAGCAGTGATACGCAGTATTTT. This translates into CAISERSSDTQYF.

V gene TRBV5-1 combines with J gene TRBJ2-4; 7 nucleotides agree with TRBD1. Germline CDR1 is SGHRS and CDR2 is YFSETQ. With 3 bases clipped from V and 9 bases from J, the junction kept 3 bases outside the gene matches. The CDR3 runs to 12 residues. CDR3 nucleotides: TGCGCCAGCAGCTACGGACAGGCCATTCAGTACTTC. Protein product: CASSYGQAIQYF.

CDR3: CASSVGTGSLEQYF. As DNA, the CDR3 is TGTGCCAGCAGTGTGGGGACAGGGTCCCTCGAGCAGTACTTC. This sequence joins TRBV25-1 and TRBJ2-7; the match to TRBD1 covers 9 bases. Per the germline V gene, CDR1 is MGHDK and CDR2 is SYGVNS. The CDR3 is made up of 14 amino acids. With V trimmed by 4 bases and J by 6 bases, 7 bases remained unmatched.

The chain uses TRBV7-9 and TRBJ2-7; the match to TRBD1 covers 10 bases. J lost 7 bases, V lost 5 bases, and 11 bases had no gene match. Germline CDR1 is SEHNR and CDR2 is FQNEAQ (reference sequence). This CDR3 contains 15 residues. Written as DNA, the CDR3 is TGTGCCAGCAGCGCGCCGGGACAGGGGAAATCGGAGCAGTACTTC. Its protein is CASSAPGQGKSEQYF.

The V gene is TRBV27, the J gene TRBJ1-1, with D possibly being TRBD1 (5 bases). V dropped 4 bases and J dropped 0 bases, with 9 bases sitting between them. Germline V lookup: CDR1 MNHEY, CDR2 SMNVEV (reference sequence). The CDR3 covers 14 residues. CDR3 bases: TGTGCCAGCAGTTCGACAGAGATGAACACTGAAGCTTTCTTT. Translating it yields CASSSTEMNTEAFF.

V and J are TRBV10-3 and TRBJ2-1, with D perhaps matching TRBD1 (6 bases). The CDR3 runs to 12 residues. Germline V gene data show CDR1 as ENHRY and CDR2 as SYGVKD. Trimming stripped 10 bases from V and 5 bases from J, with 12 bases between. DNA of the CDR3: TGTGCCAGCAGCCGGGACAACAATGAGCAGTTCTTC. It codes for CASSRDNNEQFF.

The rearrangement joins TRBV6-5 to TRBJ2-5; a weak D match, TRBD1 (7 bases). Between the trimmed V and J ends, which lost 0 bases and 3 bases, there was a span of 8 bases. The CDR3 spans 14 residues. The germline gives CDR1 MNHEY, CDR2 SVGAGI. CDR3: CASSYSRGEETQYF. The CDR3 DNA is TGTGCCAGCAGTTACTCCAGGGGGGAAGAGACCCAGTACTTC.

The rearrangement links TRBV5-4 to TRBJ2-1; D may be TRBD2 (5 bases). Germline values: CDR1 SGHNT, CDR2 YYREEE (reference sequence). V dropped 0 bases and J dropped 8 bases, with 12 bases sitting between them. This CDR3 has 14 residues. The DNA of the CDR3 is TGTGCCAGCAGCTTGGTGGGCGGGCGCGATGAGCAGTTCTTC. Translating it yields CASSLVGGRDEQFF.